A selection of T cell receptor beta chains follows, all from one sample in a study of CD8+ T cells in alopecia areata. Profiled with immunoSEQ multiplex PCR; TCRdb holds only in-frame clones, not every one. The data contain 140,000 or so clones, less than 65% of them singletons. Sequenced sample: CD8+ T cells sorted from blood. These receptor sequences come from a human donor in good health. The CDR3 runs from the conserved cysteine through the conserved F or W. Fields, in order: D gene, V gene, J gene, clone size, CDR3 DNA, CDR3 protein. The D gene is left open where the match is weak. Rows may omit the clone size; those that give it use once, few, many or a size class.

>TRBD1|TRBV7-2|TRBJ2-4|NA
TGTGCCAGCAGCTTCGGGACAGGGGGCGTCAACACTGACTTC
CASSFGTGGVNTDF
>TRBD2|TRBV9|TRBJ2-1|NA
TGTGCCAGCAGCGTAGGGACTAGCGGGCTTTCCAACAACTACAATGAGCAGTTCTTC
CASSVGTSGLSNNYNEQFF
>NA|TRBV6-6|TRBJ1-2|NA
TGTGCCAGCACCAGAGGGGCGGGCTACACCTTC
CASTRGAGYTF
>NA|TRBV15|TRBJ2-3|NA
TGTGCCACCAGCAGAGTCGGCACAGATACGCAGTATTTT
CATSRVGTDTQYF
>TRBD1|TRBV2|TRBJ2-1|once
TGTGCCAGCAGGGGACAGGCAACTAGCTCCTACAATGAGCAGTTCTTC
CASRGQATSSYNEQFF
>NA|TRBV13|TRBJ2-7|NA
TGTGCCAGCAGCTCTCGTGGGATTTCCTACGAGCAGTACTTC
CASSSRGISYEQYF
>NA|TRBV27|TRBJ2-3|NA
TGTGCCAGCAGTCCGTTGGGGCACACAGATACGCAGTATTTT
CASSPLGHTDTQYF
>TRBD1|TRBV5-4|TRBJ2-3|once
TGTGCCAGCAGCACCCGACAGGGACCCAGCACAGATACGCAGTATTTT
CASSTRQGPSTDTQYF
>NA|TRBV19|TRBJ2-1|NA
TGTGCCAGTAACGGCTATCAAGAGTCCCATGAGCAGTTCTTC
CASNGYQESHEQFF
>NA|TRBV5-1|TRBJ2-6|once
TGCGCCAGCAGCTTGGGAACCTCATACGTCCTGACTTTC
CASSLGTSYVLTF
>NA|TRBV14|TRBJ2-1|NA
TGTGCCAGCAGCCAATGGATAAATGGGGGGAGTGAGCAGTTCTTC
CASSQWINGGSEQFF
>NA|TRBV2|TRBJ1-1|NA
TGTGCCAGCAGTGAAGATAGGGCCACTGAAGCTTTCTTT
CASSEDRATEAFF
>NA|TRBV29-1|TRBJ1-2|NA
TGCAGCGTTGAAGGCCAGGCGGAAGGCTACACCTTC
CSVEGQAEGYTF
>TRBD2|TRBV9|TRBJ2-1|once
TGTGCCAGCAGCGCCGGGACTAGCGGGGGCAATGAGCAGTTCTTC
CASSAGTSGGNEQFF
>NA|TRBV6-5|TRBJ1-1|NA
TGTGCCAGCCGGCAGGGTATGGGCACTGAAGCTTTCTTT
CASRQGMGTEAFF
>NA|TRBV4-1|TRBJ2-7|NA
TGCGCCAGCAGCCAAGCCATGGGCTACGAGCAGTACTTC
CASSQAMGYEQYF
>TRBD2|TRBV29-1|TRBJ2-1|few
TGCAGCGTTACCGGGACTAGCGGGAGATGGAATGAGCAGTTCTTC
CSVTGTSGRWNEQFF
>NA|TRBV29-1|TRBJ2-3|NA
TGCAGCGTTGAAGATCCCGGGGACCTGAACGGGATCGTCGTCACAGATACGCAGTATTTT
CSVEDPGDLNGIVVTDTQYF
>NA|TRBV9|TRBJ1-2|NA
TGTGCCAGCAGCGGCGACCTAGGTGGGGCCTCTGGCTACACCTTC
CASSGDLGGASGYTF
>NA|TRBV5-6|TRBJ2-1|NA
TGTGCCAGCAGCTTGTATGGGAATGAGCAGTTCTTC
CASSLYGNEQFF
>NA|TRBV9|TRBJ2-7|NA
TGTGCCAGCAGCGTAGGGGGACGCGGAACCCACGAGCAGTACTTC
CASSVGGRGTHEQYF
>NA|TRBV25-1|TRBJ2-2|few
TGTGCCAGCAGTGAAGCTAGTGGGAACACCGGGGAGCTGTTTTTT
CASSEASGNTGELFF
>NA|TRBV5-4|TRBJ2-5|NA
TGTGCCAGCAGGTCGACGGGGGAAGAGACCCAGTACTTC
CASRSTGEETQYF
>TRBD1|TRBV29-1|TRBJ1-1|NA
TGCAGCGTTGATAGACAGGGCTTCGGCACTGAAGCTTTCTTT
CSVDRQGFGTEAFF
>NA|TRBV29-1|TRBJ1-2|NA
TGCAGCGTCCCGGACAGACGCGGCTACACCTTC
CSVPDRRGYTF
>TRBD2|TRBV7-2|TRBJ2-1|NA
TGTGCCAGCAGCTTAGCTCCCAGGGAGGGGAATAGTGAGCAGTTCTTC
CASSLAPREGNSEQFF
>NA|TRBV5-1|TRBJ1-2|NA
TGCGCCAGCAGCTTGGAGGGGTCGGCGGGCTACACCTTC
CASSLEGSAGYTF
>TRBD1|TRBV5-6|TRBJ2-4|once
TGTGCCAGCAGCCCGGGGACAGGGAGGTTGGACTTC
CASSPGTGRLDF
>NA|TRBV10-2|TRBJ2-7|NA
TGCGCCAGCAGTCCAGGTATGACCTACGAGCAGTACTTC
CASSPGMTYEQYF
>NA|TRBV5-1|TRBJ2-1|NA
TGCGCCAGCAGCTTGCAGCTTGGTTCCAATGAGCAGTTCTTC
CASSLQLGSNEQFF
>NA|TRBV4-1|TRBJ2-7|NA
TGCGCCAGCAGCCAGGAACTAGCAGGGGACGAGCAGTACTTC
CASSQELAGDEQYF
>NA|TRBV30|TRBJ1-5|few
TGTGCCTGGAGGTACACGGAAAATCAGCCCCAGCATTTT
CAWRYTENQPQHF
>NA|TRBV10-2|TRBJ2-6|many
TGCGCCAGCAGTGTTTCTGGGGCCAACGTCCTGACTTTC
CASSVSGANVLTF
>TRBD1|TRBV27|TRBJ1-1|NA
TGTGCCAGCAGTGACCGACAGGGAACCACTGAAGCTTTCTTT
CASSDRQGTTEAFF
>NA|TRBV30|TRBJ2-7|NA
TGTGCCTGGAGTCCCCCGACCGAAACCTACGAGCAGTACTTC
CAWSPPTETYEQYF
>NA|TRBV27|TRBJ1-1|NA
TGTGCCAGCAGTTTCGGGACCATGAACACTGAAGCTTTCTTT
CASSFGTMNTEAFF
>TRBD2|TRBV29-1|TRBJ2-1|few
TGCAGCGTTGAAATATTGTCTAGCGGGAGGGCCAATGAGCAGTTCTTC
CSVEILSSGRANEQFF
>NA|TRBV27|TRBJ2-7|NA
TGTGCCAGCAGTTTCGGACAGAACTACGAGCAGTACTTC
CASSFGQNYEQYF
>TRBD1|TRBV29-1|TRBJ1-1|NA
TGCAGCGTTGCCGGGAGGGGAGACAGGGGAAAGACTGAAGCTTTCTTT
CSVAGRGDRGKTEAFF
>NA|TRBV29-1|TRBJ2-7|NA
TGCAGCGTTGCATGGGGGTATGCCTACGAGCAGTACTTC
CSVAWGYAYEQYF
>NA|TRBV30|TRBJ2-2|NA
TGTGCCTGGAAAAACTCCGGGGAGCTGTTTTTT
CAWKNSGELFF
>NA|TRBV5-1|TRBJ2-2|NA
TGCGCCAGCAATCCGGGTGACACCGGGGAGCTGTTTTTT
CASNPGDTGELFF
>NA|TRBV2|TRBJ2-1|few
TGTGCCAGCAGTGAACCTGTCGGGAACAGTCACTACAATGAGCAGTTCTTC
CASSEPVGNSHYNEQFF
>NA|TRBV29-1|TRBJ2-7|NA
TGCAGCGTTGAAGAAGGCAGCACCTACGAGCAGTACTTC
CSVEEGSTYEQYF
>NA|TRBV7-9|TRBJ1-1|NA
TGTGCCAGCAGTCCTAGGTGGGAAGCTTTCTTT
CASSPRWEAFF
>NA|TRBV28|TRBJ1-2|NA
TGTGCCAGCAGTTTGCGGTTGGCGGTTTATGGCTACACCTTC
CASSLRLAVYGYTF
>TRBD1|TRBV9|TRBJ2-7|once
TGTGCCAGCAGCGTCGGGACAGGGGCCCACGAGCAGTACTTC
CASSVGTGAHEQYF
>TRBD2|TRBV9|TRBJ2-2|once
TGTGCCAGCAGCGTAGGACTAGCGGGAGGAGCCGGGGAGCTGTTTTTT
CASSVGLAGGAGELFF
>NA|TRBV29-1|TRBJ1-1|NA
TGCAGCGTGCCTTCGACAGGACTGAACACTGAAGCTTTCTTT
CSVPSTGLNTEAFF
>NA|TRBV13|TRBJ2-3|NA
TGTGCCAGCAGCCTGAAGGTCCGGGATACGCAGTATTTT
CASSLKVRDTQYF